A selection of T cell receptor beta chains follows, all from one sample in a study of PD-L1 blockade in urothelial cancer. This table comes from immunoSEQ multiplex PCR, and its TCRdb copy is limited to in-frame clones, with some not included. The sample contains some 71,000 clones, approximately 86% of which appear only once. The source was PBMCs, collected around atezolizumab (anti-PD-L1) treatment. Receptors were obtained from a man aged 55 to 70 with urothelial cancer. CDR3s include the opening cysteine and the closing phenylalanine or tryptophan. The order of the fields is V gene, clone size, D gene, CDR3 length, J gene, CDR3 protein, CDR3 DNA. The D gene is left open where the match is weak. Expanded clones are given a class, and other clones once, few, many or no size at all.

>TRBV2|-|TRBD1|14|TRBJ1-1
CASSSTGGDTEAFF
TGTGCCAGCAGCTCAACAGGGGGGGATACTGAAGCTTTCTTT
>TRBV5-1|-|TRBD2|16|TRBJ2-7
CASSYQTSGGIDEQYF
TGCGCCAGCAGCTACCAGACTAGCGGGGGAATCGACGAGCAGTACTTC
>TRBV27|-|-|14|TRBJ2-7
CASSGSGKNYEQYF
TGTGCCAGCAGTGGGTCAGGGAAAAACTACGAGCAGTACTTC
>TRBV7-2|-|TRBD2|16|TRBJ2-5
CASSLDLAGGRETQYF
TGTGCCAGCAGCTTAGACCTAGCGGGGGGGAGGGAGACCCAGTACTTC
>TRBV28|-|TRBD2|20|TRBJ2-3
CASSLLGAPGLAGRTDTQYF
TGTGCCAGCAGTTTATTGGGTGCACCCGGACTAGCGGGCCGCACAGATACGCAGTATTTT
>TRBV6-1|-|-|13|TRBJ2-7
CASSEGGSYEQYF
TGTGCCAGCAGTGAGGGAGGAAGCTACGAGCAGTACTTC
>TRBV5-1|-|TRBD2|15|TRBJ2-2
CASSRTSGGVGELFF
TGCGCCAGCAGCCGGACTAGCGGGGGGGTCGGGGAGCTGTTTTTT
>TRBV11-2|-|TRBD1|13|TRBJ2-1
CASSLDRVNEQFF
TGTGCCAGCAGCCTGGACAGGGTCAATGAGCAGTTCTTC
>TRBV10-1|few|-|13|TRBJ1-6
CATRSSYNSPLHF
TGCGCCACCCGGAGCTCCTATAATTCACCCCTCCACTTT
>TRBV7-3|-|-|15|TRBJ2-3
CASSSVAGAEDTQYF
TGTGCCAGCAGCTCCGTGGCGGGGGCGGAAGATACGCAGTATTTT
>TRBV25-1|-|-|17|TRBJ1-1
CASSELDGLPGNAEAFF
TGTGCCAGCAGTGAGCTAGATGGACTCCCGGGCAACGCTGAAGCTTTCTTT
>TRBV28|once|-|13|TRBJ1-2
CASSIRQSYGYTF
TGTGCCAGCAGTATAAGACAGAGCTATGGCTACACCTTC
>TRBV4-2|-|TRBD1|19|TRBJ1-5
CASSQIPTGWSGINQPQHF
TGTGCCAGCAGCCAAATCCCGACAGGGTGGAGTGGGATCAATCAGCCCCAGCATTTT
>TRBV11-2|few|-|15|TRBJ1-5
CASSLNQGSNQPQHF
TGTGCCAGCAGCTTAAACCAGGGGTCCAATCAGCCCCAGCATTTT
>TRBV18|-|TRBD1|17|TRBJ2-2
CASSPSDRTRDTGELFF
TGTGCCAGCTCACCATCGGACAGGACGAGGGACACCGGGGAGCTGTTTTTT
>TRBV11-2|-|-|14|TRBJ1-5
CASSVDSPGQPQHF
TGTGCCAGCAGCGTGGACAGCCCGGGGCAGCCCCAGCATTTT
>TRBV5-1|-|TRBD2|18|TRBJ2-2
CASSWGGAVTANTGELFF
TGCGCCAGCAGCTGGGGAGGGGCGGTAACAGCCAACACCGGGGAGCTGTTTTTT
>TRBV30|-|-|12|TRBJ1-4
CAWSVQGFILFF
TGTGCCTGGAGTGTACAGGGTTTCATACTGTTTTTT
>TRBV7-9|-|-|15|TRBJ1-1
CASSLWPRMNTEAFF
TGTGCCAGCAGCTTATGGCCTCGCATGAACACTGAAGCTTTCTTT
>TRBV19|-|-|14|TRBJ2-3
CASGPLLATDTQYF
TGTGCCAGTGGCCCGCTACTAGCCACAGATACGCAGTATTTT
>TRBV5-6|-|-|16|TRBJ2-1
CASSPEGPFRHDEQFF
TGTGCCAGCAGCCCGGAGGGGCCTTTTAGGCATGATGAGCAGTTCTTC
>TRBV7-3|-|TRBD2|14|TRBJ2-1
CASSLSGGANEQFF
TGTGCCAGCAGCTTATCGGGGGGGGCCAATGAGCAGTTCTTC
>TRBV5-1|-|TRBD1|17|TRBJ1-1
CASSLVRGQGVNTEAFF
TGCGCCAGCAGCTTGGTAAGGGGACAGGGGGTGAACACTGAAGCTTTCTTT
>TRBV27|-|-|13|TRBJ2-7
CASRKDSNYEQYF
TGTGCCAGCAGAAAGGACAGCAACTACGAGCAGTACTTC
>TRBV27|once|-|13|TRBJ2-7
CASRTPLGYEQYF
TGTGCCAGCAGAACCCCTCTAGGCTACGAGCAGTACTTC
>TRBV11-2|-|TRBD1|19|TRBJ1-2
CASSSIRSAGGPYNYGYTF
TGTGCCAGCAGCTCAATTCGGTCCGCAGGGGGCCCTTATAACTATGGCTACACCTTC
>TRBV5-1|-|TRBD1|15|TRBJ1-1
CASSWGQWEDGEAFF
TGCGCCAGCAGCTGGGGACAGTGGGAAGACGGTGAAGCTTTCTTT
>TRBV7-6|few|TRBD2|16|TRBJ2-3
CASSPGAGGGFDTQYF
TGTGCCAGCAGCCCGGGTGCGGGGGGGGGCTTTGATACGCAGTATTTT
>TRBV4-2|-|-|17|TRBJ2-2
CASSQASLGTQTGELFF
TGTGCCAGCAGCCAAGCGTCACTGGGGACTCAAACCGGGGAGCTGTTTTTT
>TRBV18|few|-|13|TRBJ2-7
CASTLDSSYEQYF
TGTGCCAGCACCCTCGACAGTTCCTACGAGCAGTACTTC
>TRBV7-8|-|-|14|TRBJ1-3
CASSLDRAGNTIYF
TGTGCCAGCAGCTTAGACAGGGCTGGAAACACCATATATTTT